This T cell receptor (beta chain) came from a study of T cells in Graves' hyperthyroidism and ophthalmopathy. Notes on the study in general: In the analysis, a 13 V-J model separated ophthalmopathy from stable hyperthyroidism.

Notes on this clonotype: Its matching antigen is unknown.

Amplification of TCR beta CDR3 regions was performed using RNA transcripts as template. The HTBI primer set was used in a first-round RT-PCR of the TCR CDR3. TCRdb redid the calling of the multiplex PCR reads with MiXCR, one entry per CDR3 protein. The repertoire holds under 400,000 distinct CDR3 sequences, with 18% as singletons. Sequenced: blood. The sequence came from a woman between 45 and 65 years old with Graves' hyperthyroidism.

CDR3 residues: CAIKTTGDNSPLHF. The CDR3 region has the DNA TGTGCCATCAAGACGACAGGGGATAATTCACCCCTCCACTTT. The V and J genes are TRBV10-3 and TRBJ1-6; TRBD1 matches at 8 bases. Germline V gene lookup returns CDR1 ENHRY and CDR2 SYGVKD. J lost 5 bases, V lost 7 bases, and 4 bases had no gene match. The CDR3 has 14 residues.